The clone carrying this T cell receptor (beta chain) appeared many times. What it binds is not known. Unique molecular identifiers were added to individual cDNA molecules. TCRdb processed the 5' RACE reads anew with MiXCR; each CDR3 protein has one entry. The profile covers approximately 49,000 distinct CDR3 sequences, with roughly 12% appearing a single time and 7.5% to 9.5% taken by the ten largest. J was trimmed by 4 bases and V by 5 bases; bases with no gene match: 3. This CDR3 has 15 amino acids. Germline loops: CDR1 SGHAT, CDR2 FQNNGV. The sample is drawn from a study of early T cells in non-severe SARS-CoV-2 infection. Study-level information: Sequencing of bulk RNA from unsorted whole blood was done, without chain pairing.

Broader study findings: The VDJdb matching leaned toward anti-spike CD8 responses and overlooked private and CD4 specificities.

Sequencing was done on a sample of whole blood. This receptor was taken from an adult who was a healthcare worker with PCR-confirmed SARS-CoV-2 infection or an uninfected control (not recorded which). The chain has TRBV11-2 and TRBJ2-3; TRBD2 aligns across 13 bases. This CDR3 reads CASSRGLAGSDTQYF. The CDR3 coding sequence is TGTGCCAGCAGCCGGGGACTAGCGGGATCAGATACGCAGTATTTT.